Listed here is a single T cell receptor beta chain. The sample belongs to a study of T cell responses to AZD1222 COVID-19 vaccine. The CDR3 consists of 14 residues. V was trimmed by 0 bases and J by 1 base, leaving 7 bases between them. From germline, CDR1 is MNHEY and CDR2 SVGEGT. Produced via immunoSEQ multiplex PCR; TCRdb's table is partial and in-frame only. This table has about 120,000 clones, roughly 90% appearing once. The sequence was obtained from an adult who received the AZD1222 COVID-19 vaccine. The sample was peripheral blood, taken 28 days after the second AZD1222 dose. This sequence joins TRBV6-2 or TRBV6-3 and TRBJ2-7; D is uncertain. CDR3: CASSYSWASYEQYF. As DNA, the CDR3 is TGTGCCAGCAGTTACTCCTGGGCTTCCTACGAGCAGTACTTC.